This is a list of T cell receptor beta chains from one sample in a study of cytomegalovirus exposure and HLA in healthy donors. The repertoire was sequenced with immunoSEQ multiplex PCR; TCRdb's copy has only in-frame clones and lacks some. The data contain roughly 150,000 clones, 84% of them singletons. The specimen was PBMCs. These receptors came from a boy aged 2 to 10 in good health and CMV-seronegative. The CDR3 runs from the conserved cysteine through the conserved F or W. The order of the fields is CDR3 protein, CDR3 DNA, clone size, D gene, V gene, J gene. D genes are given only for firm matches. For some rows the clone size is stated as once, few or many, or as a class when expanded; others skip it.

CASSHGQNTEAFF	TGTGCCAGCAGCCACGGACAGAACACTGAAGCTTTCTTT	.	.	TRBV7-9	TRBJ1-1
CASSQVGGRSDYGYTF	TGCGCCAGCAGCCAAGTAGGCGGGAGATCGGACTATGGCTACACCTTC	.	.	TRBV4-1	TRBJ1-2
CASRDRGPHQPQHF	TGTGCCAGCCGGGACAGGGGGCCACATCAGCCCCAGCATTTT	.	TRBD1	TRBV27	TRBJ1-5
CAWSVRQGDGYTF	TGTGCCTGGAGTGTACGGCAGGGTGATGGCTACACCTTC	.	.	TRBV30	TRBJ1-2
CASSLGRGTSSGANVLTF	TGTGCCAGCAGTCTCGGGAGGGGAACAAGCTCTGGGGCCAACGTCCTGACTTTC	few	TRBD2	TRBV25-1	TRBJ2-6
CASSLRTGGNTEAFF	TGTGCCAGCAGCTTACGCACAGGGGGGAACACTGAAGCTTTCTTT	.	TRBD1	TRBV7-2	TRBJ1-1
CASSLGTGTSETQYF	TGTGCCAGCAGCCTTGGGACCGGGACTAGCGAGACCCAGTACTTC	.	TRBD2	TRBV7-6	TRBJ2-5
CAWNRLGRVRETQYF	TGTGCCTGGAATCGCCTCGGCAGGGTGAGAGAGACCCAGTACTTC	few	.	TRBV30	TRBJ2-5
CASSLGYRDSPLHF	TGCGCCAGCAGCTTGGGGTACAGGGATTCACCCCTCCACTTT	.	.	TRBV5-1	TRBJ1-6
CASSIWGQNYGYTF	TGTGCCAGTAGTATATGGGGCCAAAACTATGGCTACACCTTC	.	.	TRBV19	TRBJ1-2
CASSGRQGDYEQYF	TGTGCCAGCAGCGGACGACAGGGTGACTACGAGCAGTACTTC	.	TRBD1	TRBV9	TRBJ2-7
CASSPKVRQGLNIQYF	TGTGCCAGCAGCCCAAAAGTGAGACAGGGTTTGAACATTCAGTACTTC	.	TRBD1	TRBV7-9	TRBJ2-4
CSANAGAHTF	TGCAGTGCTAATGCGGGAGCGCACACCTTC	.	.	TRBV20-1	TRBJ1-2
CASSSRIIPFRGNTEAFF	TGTGCCAGCAGCTCTCGCATAATTCCGTTTAGGGGGAACACTGAAGCTTTCTTT	.	.	TRBV7-2	TRBJ1-1
CASSLAGQIYEQYF	TGTGCCAGCAGCCTCGCGGGACAGATCTACGAGCAGTACTTC	once	.	TRBV6-5	TRBJ2-7
CASSQGSGTDTQYF	TGTGCCAGCTCACAGGGGTCAGGGACAGATACGCAGTATTTT	.	.	TRBV18	TRBJ2-3
CASSPAGALETQYF	TGTGCCAGCTCTCCGGCGGGGGCGCTGGAGACCCAGTACTTC	.	.	TRBV9	TRBJ2-5
CASSLSSTYNEQFF	TGTGCCAGCAGCTTGAGTTCTACCTACAATGAGCAGTTCTTC	.	.	TRBV5-4	TRBJ2-1
CASSRSVSGRSYEQYF	TGCGCCAGCAGCCGTTCAGTGAGCGGGAGGTCCTACGAGCAGTACTTC	.	TRBD2	TRBV4-1	TRBJ2-7
CASSYGGTVSYNEQFF	TGTGCCAGCAGTTACGGCGGGACTGTTTCCTACAATGAGCAGTTCTTC	.	.	TRBV6-5	TRBJ2-1
CASSLAGTGVDGYTF	TGTGCCAGCAGCTTAGCCGGGACAGGGGTTGATGGCTACACCTTC	.	TRBD1	TRBV7-9	TRBJ1-2
CATSIRGRGTGNFGTEAFF	TGTGCCACCAGCATTAGAGGTAGGGGGACAGGGAATTTCGGCACTGAAGCTTTCTTT	once	TRBD1	TRBV15	TRBJ1-1
CASSPGTGDYIEQFF	TGTGCCAGCTCACCCGGGACAGGGGACTACATTGAGCAGTTCTTC	.	TRBD1	TRBV18	TRBJ2-1
CASSVELFNTEAFF	TGTGCCAGCAGCGTAGAACTCTTCAACACTGAAGCTTTCTTT	.	.	TRBV9	TRBJ1-1
CAISGPNTEAFF	TGTGCCATCAGTGGGCCGAACACTGAAGCTTTCTTT	.	.	TRBV10-3	TRBJ1-1
CASSPRLAGGTVTGELFF	TGTGCCAGCAGCCCCCGACTAGCGGGGGGGACGGTCACCGGGGAGCTGTTTTTT	.	TRBD2	TRBV7-2	TRBJ2-2
CASSVDPGRGQYF	TGTGCCAGCAGCGTAGATCCGGGTCGCGGGCAGTACTTC	.	.	TRBV9	TRBJ2-7
CASTGLTEAFF	TGTGCCAGCACAGGGCTTACTGAAGCTTTCTTT	.	.	TRBV2	TRBJ1-1
CASRDRDSYEQHF	TGTGCCAGCAGGGACAGGGACTCCTACGAGCAGCACTTC	.	TRBD1	TRBV25-1	TRBJ2-7
CASSEGSSGNAIYF	TGTGCCAGCAGTGAGGGCAGCTCTGGAAACGCCATATATTTT	.	.	TRBV25-1	TRBJ1-3
CASSFIPRTYGYTF	TGTGCCAGCAGTTTTATCCCCAGAACCTATGGCTACACCTTC	.	.	TRBV28	TRBJ1-2
CASRWFGQGTFGAFF	TGCGCCAGCAGGTGGTTCGGACAGGGGACATTTGGAGCTTTCTTT	.	TRBD1	TRBV5-1	TRBJ1-1
CASSPGTGQTYEQYF	TGCGCCAGCAGTCCCGGGACAGGGCAAACCTACGAGCAGTACTTC	.	TRBD1	TRBV10-2	TRBJ2-7
CASSTTGGRAAGYTF	TGTGCCAGCAGTACCACCGGGGGAAGGGCGGCTGGCTACACCTTC	.	.	TRBV27	TRBJ1-2
CASGQFTYNEQFF	TGTGCCAGTGGACAATTCACCTACAATGAGCAGTTCTTC	.	.	TRBV7-9	TRBJ2-1
CASSLAAGLGGSTYEQYF	TGTGCCAGCAGCTTAGCGGCCGGATTAGGGGGATCAACCTACGAGCAGTACTTC	.	.	TRBV7-6	TRBJ2-7
CASSLAGLAGRSSYNEQFF	TGTGCCAGCAGCTTAGCGGGACTAGCGGGCCGAAGCTCCTACAATGAGCAGTTCTTC	.	TRBD2	TRBV7-9	TRBJ2-1
CASSLTGGTGGTEAFF	TGTGCCAGCAGCTTAACGGGAGGGACAGGGGGCACTGAAGCTTTCTTT	.	TRBD1	TRBV7-3	TRBJ1-1
CASSHRVFRKAFF	TGCGCCAGCAGTCACAGGGTTTTTCGTAAAGCTTTCTTT	.	.	TRBV23-1	TRBJ1-1
CASSLRGTLAGYNEQFF	TGTGCCAGCAGCTTACGGGGAACGCTAGCGGGGTACAATGAGCAGTTCTTC	.	TRBD2	TRBV7-2	TRBJ2-1
CASSLPRDTQYF	TGTGCCAGCAGCCTCCCTAGAGATACGCAGTATTTT	.	.	TRBV5-8	TRBJ2-3
CASRDRREGSNEQFF	TGTGCCAGCAGGGACCGGCGGGAGGGGAGCAATGAGCAGTTCTTC	.	TRBD2	TRBV25-1	TRBJ2-1
CASSSGHGSSYNEQFF	TGTGCCAGCAGCTCCGGACACGGTAGCTCCTACAATGAGCAGTTCTTC	.	.	TRBV7-9	TRBJ2-1
CASSVLRGAVGAEQFF	TGTGCCAGCAGTGTCTTGCGGGGGGCGGTTGGAGCTGAGCAGTTCTTC	.	TRBD2	TRBV28	TRBJ2-1